The 12 T cell receptor beta chains below come from one sample, sequenced in a study of Graves' ophthalmopathy and Graves' hyperthyroidism. The authors amplified TCR beta CDR3 regions from RNA transcripts. HTBI-primed RT-PCR formed the first round, and a multiplex PCR formed the second. TCRdb called the multiplex PCR reads again in MiXCR, with one record for every CDR3 protein. The sample holds about 210,000 distinct CDR3 sequences; less than 30% are singletons and the top ten take over 7.5%. What was sequenced was peripheral blood. The receptors were gathered from a man between 45 and 60 years old with Graves' ophthalmopathy.

This clonotype was found many times. The chain uses TRBV12-3 or TRBV12-4 and TRBJ1-5; maybe TRBD1 (5 bases). Trimming stripped 3 bases from V and 13 bases from J, with 13 bases between. CDR3 length equals 12 residues. The CDR3 nucleotides read TGTGCCAGCAGTTTGGGGGGGGAGCGGCAGCATTTT. Protein: CASSLGGERQHF.

Ten or more counts support this clonotype. The chain is built from TRBV6-1 and TRBJ1-5; D may be TRBD1 (5 bases). Trimming removed 1 base from V and 7 bases from J, with 14 bases in between. The V gene's germline CDR1 is MNHNS and CDR2 SASEGT. The CDR3 spans 15 residues. The CDR3: CASSEVWETGQPQHF. In nucleotides, the CDR3 is TGTGCCAGCAGTGAAGTTTGGGAAACAGGACAGCCCCAGCATTTT.

This clonotype was seen at least ten times. The rearrangement uses TRBV29-1 and TRBJ2-7; tentative D call: TRBD2 (5 bases). The CDR3 totals 12 residues. V was shortened by 4 bases and J by 6 bases, with 13 bases between the two germline ends. CDR1 is SQVTM and CDR2 is ANQGSEA in the germline V gene. CDR3 region: CSVGHPRAEQYF. In nucleotides, the CDR3 is TGCAGCGTTGGTCACCCGCGGGCCGAGCAGTACTTC.

This clonotype was seen ten or more times. V and J are TRBV24-1 and TRBJ2-7, with 13 bases identical to TRBD2. CDR1 is KGHDR and CDR2 is SFDVKD in the germline V gene. This CDR3 contains 16 residues. V shed 4 bases and J 2 bases; nucleotides not matched to a gene: 4. The CDR3, as DNA: TGTGCCACCAGTGACCGGACTAGCGGGAGTACCTACGAGCAGTACTTC. This gives the protein CATSDRTSGSTYEQYF.

This clonotype has ten or more counts. This rearrangement joins TRBV28 to TRBJ1-2; a possible D gene is TRBD1 (6 bases). Deletions cut 7 bases from V and 8 bases from J, with 23 bases between. CDR1 and CDR2 from the germline V gene are MDHEN and SYDVKM. The CDR3 is 15 residues long. CDR3 residues: CASTSGDTVGFGYTF. CDR3 in DNA: TGTGCCAGCACCTCGGGGGACACGGTCGGGTTCGGCTACACCTTC.

This clonotype came up many times. The chain is built from TRBV9 and TRBJ2-1; D is ambiguous. Trimming pared 3 bases from V and 8 bases from J, leaving 18 bases between. CDR1 is SGDLS, CDR2 YYNGEE, per germline. The CDR3 loop spans 15 amino acids. The CDR3 DNA reads as TGTGCCAGCAGCGAAACCCTGAACGGGTTGGATGAGCAGTTCTTC. Translated, it gives CASSETLNGLDEQFF.

This clonotype came up many times. The V gene is TRBV6-2 or TRBV6-3, the J gene TRBJ2-7; TRBD2 agrees at 10 bases. This CDR3 contains 15 residues. Unmatched junction bases numbered 5, after V lost 4 bases and J lost 2 bases. Germline lookup yields CDR1 MNHEY and CDR2 SVGEGT. Written as DNA, the CDR3 is TGTGCCAGCAGTTCACAGCGGGAGGGACCCTACGAGCAGTACTTC. Amino acids: CASSSQREGPYEQYF.

The sample holds many counts of this clonotype. The chain combines TRBV18 with TRBJ1-1, with 7 bases fitting TRBD1. Germline assignment: CDR1 KGHSH and CDR2 LQKENI. The length of the CDR3 is 13 residues. The V and J ends lost 8 bases and 2 bases, in that order; junction bases with no gene match: 5. CDR3: CASAGQPNTEAFF. CDR3 bases: TGTGCCAGCGCGGGACAGCCAAACACTGAAGCTTTCTTT.

This clonotype was observed a handful of times. The rearrangement uses TRBV6-5 and TRBJ1-2, with 8 bases identical to TRBD1. Unmatched junction bases numbered 3, after V lost 4 bases and J lost 2 bases. The CDR3 runs 14 residues. Looked up from germline, CDR1 is MNHEY and CDR2 is SVGAGI. For the CDR3, the DNA is TGTGCCAGCAGTTCGGGACAGGAAAACTATGGCTACACCTTC. Protein sequence: CASSSGQENYGYTF.

This clonotype was seen many times. The chain recombines TRBV28 with TRBJ2-7, with 13 positions matching TRBD2. This CDR3 has 19 residues. V was pared by 3 bases and J by 3 bases, with 14 bases of the junction left unmatched. The germline gives CDR1 MDHEN, CDR2 SYDVKM. CDR3 sequence (DNA): TGTGCCAGCAGTTTCGGACTAGCGGGAGATGGGCCGGCGATCTACGAGCAGTACTTC. Encoded protein: CASSFGLAGDGPAIYEQYF.

This chain connects TRBV24-1 to TRBJ2-2; D not certain. V lost 4 bases and J 2 bases, leaving 4 bases between the germline ends. CDR3 length: 13 amino acids. Germline CDR1 reads KGHDR; CDR2 reads SFDVKD. Here the CDR3 reads CATSDVNTGELFF. The CDR3 bases are TGTGCCACCAGTGACGTTAACACCGGGGAGCTGTTTTTT.

This clonotype was picked up one time. The CDR3 nucleotides are TGTGCCAGCAGCTGGAGGGGTCTTAATCAGCCCCAGCATTTT. This encodes CASSWRGLNQPQHF. The chain joins TRBV7-8 to TRBJ1-5; TRBD1 might be the D (5 bases). V was pared by 4 bases and J by 4 bases, with 11 bases between. This CDR3 spans 14 amino acids. Germline V gene lookup returns CDR1 SGHVS and CDR2 FQNEAQ.